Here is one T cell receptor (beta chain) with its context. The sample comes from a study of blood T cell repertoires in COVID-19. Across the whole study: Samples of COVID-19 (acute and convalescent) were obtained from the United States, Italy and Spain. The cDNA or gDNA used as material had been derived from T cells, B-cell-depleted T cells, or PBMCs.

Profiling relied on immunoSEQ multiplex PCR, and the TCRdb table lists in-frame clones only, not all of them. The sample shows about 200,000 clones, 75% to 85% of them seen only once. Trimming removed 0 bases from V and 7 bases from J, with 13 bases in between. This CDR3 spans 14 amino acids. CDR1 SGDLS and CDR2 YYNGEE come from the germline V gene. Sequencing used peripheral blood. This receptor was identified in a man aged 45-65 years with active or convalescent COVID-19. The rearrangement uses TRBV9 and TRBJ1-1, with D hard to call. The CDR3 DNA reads TGTGCCAGCAGCGTAGTGTCAGGCGAAATTGAAGCTTTCTTT. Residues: CASSVVSGEIEAFF.